What follows is one T cell receptor (beta chain) and its context. cDNA prepared by RNA extraction and subsequent reverse transcription served as the template for sequencing. The assay was immunoSEQ multiplex PCR, and TCRdb's table has in-frame clones only and misses some. The table includes 23,000 or so clones, 50% to 55% detected once. These data belong to a study of CD8+ T cells in alopecia areata. Trimming removed 1 base from V and 1 base from J, with 14 bases in between. This CDR3 spans 16 amino acids. Germline-derived CDR1 and CDR2 are SGDLS and YYNGEE. Material for sequencing was NKG2D-high CD8+ T cells sorted from blood. The chain links TRBV9 to TRBJ1-1, with a weak D call TRBD1 (6 bases). The source of this sequence is a human donor with alopecia areata. The CDR3 spells CASSVKDRLANTEAFF. The CDR3 region has the DNA TGTGCCAGCAGCGTAAAAGACAGGTTGGCGAACACTGAAGCTTTCTTT.